This T cell receptor (beta chain) was sequenced during a study of identical twins (TCRdb year 2016). For context, the study as a whole: TCR alpha and beta repertoires from monozygotic twins, unrelated adults of various ages and cord blood were deep-sequenced to test whether fetal clonotypes persist. To rule out contamination, the twin experiments were replicated at different times with different library preparation protocols.

Study-wide conclusions, independent of this receptor: In monozygotic twins, out-of-frame TCR alpha sharing was systematically underestimated by recombination models, although the models agreed with sharing between unrelated individuals. A weaker excess of twin sharing was found in beta out-of-frame sequences because the signal-to-noise ratio was lowered by fewer shared sequences. Compared with coincidental sharing between unrelated individuals, out-of-frame TCR alpha sequences shared between twins had an excess of sequences with low generation probability. Abundant cord blood beta clonotypes had fewer insertions, young adult naive repertoires showed a similar but weaker trend, and memory repertoires showed no such trend. Invariant T cells such as MAIT and iNKT could partly confound zero-insertion analyses, although diverse VJ usage argued against such confounding for most clonotypes. Because the same donors could not be followed over many years, conclusions were based on cross-sectional statistical analysis.

V is clipped by 6 bases and J by 1 base, and the sequence between their germline boundaries is 20 bases long. CDR1 MDHEN and CDR2 SYDVKM were looked up in the germline V gene. The CDR3 covers 17 residues, taking in both the cysteine and the phenylalanine. Solely the CDR3 DNA is kept, with 51 bases framed from the first base. Receptors were amplified or captured by 5' RACE. Sequencing used an Illumina HiSeq 2000. A universal primer binding site was added through template switching, and the final cDNA carried a unique molecular identifier so that TCR cDNA molecules could be counted accurately. First-strand cDNA for TCR alpha and beta chains was synthesized from specific primers in the conserved constant-segment region. To control for contamination, every cDNA library was double barcoded, receiving both a SMART-Mk sample barcode and Illumina barcodes. Two successive PCR steps introduced TruSeq adapter sequences along with Illumina sample barcodes. Sequencing of the TCR alpha and beta cDNA libraries was done on the Illumina HiSeq platform using custom primers. The published analysis was carried out like this. Raw reads were processed with MiGEC to extract unique molecular identifiers, and MiXCR was used to determine CDR3 positions. For each individual, recombination models were inferred using an EM algorithm with the repgenHMM and IGoR tools. The analysis of shared clonotypes was done with the tcR package in R, with sharing normalized by the product of cloneset sizes. To study raw recombination free of thymic and clonal selection effects, out-of-frame nonproductive sequences were analyzed. TCRdb trimmed public reads at Q25 via fastp, called clones via MiXCR and kept in-frame beta chains. Identical CDR3 proteins give one entry, which carries the most common genes and DNA. None of the V and J calls come from the authors' own analysis; TCRdb made them. The sample table holds about 340,000 distinct CDR3 sequences, of which approximately 9.1% were seen once. Approximately 9.3% of the sample is held by the ten biggest clonotypes.

Only healthy Caucasian donors were included. The researchers also sequenced three unrelated adults who were not twins: a male aged 18 to 29, a male aged 50 to 60, and a female aged 50 to 60. Using Miltenyi CD45RO+ enrichment and human naive T-cell isolation kits, memory (CD45RO+) and naive T cells were isolated from PBMC. This clonotype appeared a few times. Its antigen remains unidentified. Per-base quality was not reported, and no clone a single base away is much larger than it. Sequenced: naive T cells sorted from blood. The cell subset or site label of this sample denotes: cells isolated with a human naive T-cell isolation kit. The TCR sequence derives from a woman aged 45 to 65 in good health. Recombination linked TRBV28 to TRBJ2-3; too little of a D gene remains to name it. The bases are TGTGCCAGCAGCACTCAGACACGGAACAGTCGCACAGATACGCAGTATTTT. Translated, it reads CASSTQTRNSRTDTQYF.